The 32 T cell receptor beta chains presented below share a single source sample, sequenced in a study of blood T cell repertoires in COVID-19. Repertoires were generated with immunoSEQ multiplex PCR, while TCRdb's copy carries only in-frame clones and drops some. Of some 140,000 clones in the sample, roughly 91% were seen once. The sample was peripheral blood. The source is a man aged 45-65 years with active or convalescent COVID-19.

This clone was counted a single time. The V call is TRBV5-5, the J call TRBJ1-6, with a possible D match to TRBD1 (5 bases). The CDR3 sequence is 17 residues long. The V end was cut by 1 base, the J end by 2 bases, with 13 bases between. The V gene's germline CDR1 is SGHKS and CDR2 YYEKEE (reference sequence). The CDR3 DNA sequence: TGTGCCAGCAGCTTGCGGGGGGGGTTCACCTATAATTCACCCCTCCACTTT. Translating gives CASSLRGGFTYNSPLHF.

The rearrangement links TRBV29-1 to TRBJ2-1; the D gene is possibly TRBD1 (5 bases). The V gene lost 4 bases and the J gene lost 0 bases, with 10 bases spanning the gap. The germline V gene encodes CDR1 SQVTM and CDR2 ANQGSEA. The CDR3 totals 14 residues. CDR3 sequence: CSVGITGSYNEQFF. DNA of the CDR3: TGCAGCGTTGGTATTACAGGCTCCTACAATGAGCAGTTCTTC.

The J gene is TRBJ2-5, the V gene TRBV19; TRBD2 might be the D (6 bases). CDR3 size: 14 residues. Trimming cost V 5 bases and J 5 bases, with 15 bases left between them. Germline V gene data show CDR1 as LNHDA and CDR2 as SQIVND (reference sequence). CDR3 residues: CASSARAGRETQYF. The CDR3 DNA reads TGTGCCAGTAGTGCCCGTGCAGGGAGGGAGACCCAGTACTTC.

The chain joins TRBV19 to TRBJ2-1; 16 bases fit TRBD2. With V trimmed by 4 bases and J by 7 bases, 7 bases remained unmatched. CDR3 length: 17 residues. CDR1 and CDR2 from the germline V gene are LNHDA and SQIVND (reference sequence). The CDR3 DNA sequence: TGTGCCAGTAGTACCCCGGGACTAGCGGGGGGGCCTAATGAGCAGTTCTTC. Translation: CASSTPGLAGGPNEQFF.

The rearrangement uses TRBV15 and TRBJ2-7; D possibly corresponds to TRBD1 (5 bases). Germline V gene lookup returns CDR1 LNHNV and CDR2 YYDKDF (reference sequence). V was pared by 3 bases and J by 1 base, with 7 bases between. The CDR3 sequence is 13 residues long. The CDR3 DNA is TGTGCCACCAGCAGGGACACTTCCTACGAGCAGTACTTC. Amino acid sequence: CATSRDTSYEQYF.

The V call is TRBV5-1, the J call TRBJ2-7; 10 nucleotides agree with TRBD1. This CDR3 has 15 amino acids. Per germline, CDR1 SGHRS and CDR2 YFSETQ. Losses at the gene ends were 4 bases for V and 4 bases for J; bases not matched to a gene: 8. The CDR3 sequence: CASSGRQGARYEQYF. The CDR3 DNA reads as TGCGCCAGCAGCGGAAGACAGGGGGCGCGGTACGAGCAGTACTTC.

The rearrangement joins TRBV5-1 to TRBJ2-3; maybe TRBD2 (5 bases). Per germline, CDR1 SGHRS and CDR2 YFSETQ. The CDR3 runs 15 residues. Trimming cost V 1 base and J 2 bases, with 11 bases left between them. CDR3 residues: CASSLRERFTDTQYF. The CDR3 DNA is TGCGCCAGCAGCTTGAGGGAGAGGTTCACAGATACGCAGTATTTT.

In this sample, this clone turned up once. In nucleotides, the CDR3 is TGTGCCAGCAGCTTAAGCAGGGGGAGGTTCGCCGAGCAGTACTTC. The encoded protein is CASSLSRGRFAEQYF. J is TRBJ2-7 and V is TRBV11-2, with D possibly being TRBD1 (7 bases). Germline V gene sequence: CDR1 SGHAT, CDR2 FQNNGV. This CDR3 is built from 15 residues. With 2 bases removed from V and 6 bases from J, the gap between germline ends came to 17 bases.

The chain is built from TRBV19 and TRBJ2-7; tentatively, D is TRBD1 (6 bases). The CDR3 runs 14 residues. The germline V and J ends were trimmed by 5 bases and 5 bases, with 16 bases remaining between them. Germline CDR1 LNHDA, CDR2 SQIVND (reference sequence). Written as DNA, the CDR3 is TGTGCCAGTAGTGAATCAGGGGCACCGGACGAGCAGTACTTC. Translation gives CASSESGAPDEQYF.

The rearrangement joins TRBV30 to TRBJ1-5; possibly TRBD1 for D (5 bases). Per the germline V gene, CDR1 is GTSNPN and CDR2 is SVGIG (reference sequence). Trimming removed 0 bases from V and 4 bases from J, with 7 bases in between. CDR3 length: 13 residues. CDR3: CAWSVGRNQPQHF. CDR3 DNA sequence: TGTGCCTGGAGTGTGGGGCGAAATCAGCCCCAGCATTTT.

The genes are TRBV5-1 and TRBJ1-3; TRBD1 might be the D (6 bases). The V and J ends lost 5 bases and 0 bases respectively, with 12 bases between them. The germline V gene has CDR1 SGHRS and CDR2 YFSETQ. The CDR3 has 15 amino acids. CDR3 sequence: CASRRTGSSGNTIYF. As DNA, the CDR3 is TGCGCCAGCAGACGTACAGGGAGCTCTGGAAACACCATATATTTT.

V usage is TRBV27 and J usage is TRBJ2-5; 11 bases are shared with TRBD2. Germline loops: CDR1 MNHEY, CDR2 SMNVEV (reference sequence). The junction had 1 base not matched to a gene; V was cut back by 3 bases and J by 1 base. The CDR3 consists of 15 residues. The CDR3 is CASSLGTSGQETQYF. CDR3 DNA sequence: TGTGCCAGCAGTTTGGGGACTAGCGGCCAAGAGACCCAGTACTTC.

The CDR3: CASFKDRGDTEAFF. In DNA form, the CDR3 reads TGTGCCAGCTTTAAAGACAGGGGGGACACTGAAGCTTTCTTT. The chain couples TRBV18 to TRBJ1-1; TRBD1 matches 9 bases. Germline CDR1 is KGHSH and CDR2 is LQKENI. The CDR3 consists of 14 residues. J lost 3 bases, V lost 7 bases, and 6 bases had no gene match. Using reference TRBV18 and TRBJ1-1 for the parts outside the CDR3, the full variable domain is NAGVMQNPRHLVRRRGQEARLRCSPMKGHSHVYWYRQLPEEGLKFMVYLQKENIIDESGMPKERFSAEFPKEGPSILRIQQVVRGDSAAYFCASFKDRGDTEAFFGQGTRLTVV.

V gene TRBV30 combines with J gene TRBJ2-1; D might be TRBD2 (5 bases). CDR3 size: 14 residues. Per germline, CDR1 GTSNPN and CDR2 SVGIG (reference sequence). V lost 2 bases, J lost 0 bases, and 8 bases lay in between. The CDR3 bases are TGTGCCTGGAGTATGGGGAGCTCCTACAATGAGCAGTTCTTC. Encoded protein: CAWSMGSSYNEQFF.

Only one count was recorded for this clone. The V gene is TRBV9, the J gene TRBJ2-5, with D perhaps matching TRBD2 (6 bases). Germline V gene lookup returns CDR1 SGDLS and CDR2 YYNGEE. V was cut by 0 bases and J by 3 bases, with 9 bases left in between. There are 14 residues in the CDR3. This CDR3 reads CASSVDGGEETQYF. CDR3 bases: TGTGCCAGCAGCGTAGACGGAGGGGAAGAGACCCAGTACTTC.

The J gene is TRBJ1-1, the V gene TRBV9; 7 bases match TRBD1. The CDR3 extends over 17 amino acids. J gave up 2 bases and V 4 bases, and 14 bases lay outside the gene matches. The germline CDR1 and CDR2 sequences are SGDLS and YYNGEE. DNA of the CDR3: TGTGCCAGCAGCCCCCAGACAGGGAGAAATGGTAACACTGAAGCTTTCTTT. It is translated as CASSPQTGRNGNTEAFF.

The V and J genes are TRBV28 and TRBJ2-3; 11 nucleotides agree with TRBD2. Germline assignment: CDR1 MDHEN and CDR2 SYDVKM. V was pared by 3 bases and J by 8 bases, with 10 bases of the junction left unmatched. This CDR3 region has 16 residues. CDR3 bases: TGTGCCAGCAGTTTTCCGGGACTAGCGGTTTTGAGTACGCAGTATTTT. Translation gives CASSFPGLAVLSTQYF.

This chain connects TRBV24-1 to TRBJ1-2; unclear D gene. V lost 1 base and J 2 bases, leaving 7 bases between the germline ends. The CDR3 runs to 14 residues. Germline CDR1 KGHDR, CDR2 SFDVKD. DNA for the CDR3: TGTGCCACCAGTGATTTCTTACGGAACTATGGCTACACCTTC. This codes for CATSDFLRNYGYTF.

V and J are TRBV19 and TRBJ1-1, with TRBD1 identical over 7 bases. CDR1 LNHDA and CDR2 SQIVND come from the germline V gene (reference sequence). With 6 bases clipped from V and 4 bases from J, the junction kept 5 bases outside the gene matches. The CDR3 extends over 13 amino acids. The DNA of the CDR3 is TGTGCCAGTAGCGGGTCAGGGGGCACTGAAGCTTTCTTT. This translates into CASSGSGGTEAFF. Full variable domain (rest looked up from reference TRBV19 and TRBJ1-1): DGGITQSPKYLFRKEGQNVTLSCEQNLNHDAMYWYRQDPGQGLRLIYYSQIVNDFQKGDIAEGYSVSREKKESFPLTVTSAQKNPTAFYLCASSGSGGTEAFFGQGTRLTVV.

The chain is built from TRBV19 and TRBJ2-7; no firm D call. The CDR3 spans 13 residues. Germline V gives CDR1 LNHDA, CDR2 SQIVND (reference sequence). Trimming left V 0 bases short and J 6 bases short, with 9 bases between. This chain's CDR3 is CASSIDGALEQYF. The CDR3 coding sequence is TGTGCCAGTAGTATAGATGGAGCGCTCGAGCAGTACTTC.

This clone was detected only once. The chain carries TRBV18 and TRBJ1-4; 9 bases line up with TRBD1. The CDR3 loop spans 17 amino acids. The J segment lost 0 bases and the V segment lost 4 bases, leaving 6 bases of the junction unmatched. Per the germline V gene, CDR1 is KGHSH and CDR2 is LQKENI. The CDR3 bases are TGTGCCAGCTCACGCGACAGGGGGGAAGCAACTAATGAAAAACTGTTTTTT. It encodes CASSRDRGEATNEKLFF.

This clone was picked up one time. The chain combines TRBV7-2 with TRBJ2-7, with 7 nucleotides matching TRBD1. J lost 3 bases, V lost 2 bases, and 7 bases had no gene match. Germline CDR1 SGHTA, CDR2 FQGNSA. This CDR3 region has 15 residues. In DNA form, the CDR3 reads TGTGCCAGCAGCTTATACAGGGGACCCGTCTACGAGCAGTACTTC. Amino acids: CASSLYRGPVYEQYF.

V usage is TRBV30 and J usage is TRBJ2-6, with TRBD1 identical over 7 bases. This CDR3 spans 17 amino acids. The ends lost 2 bases at V and 2 bases at J; junction bases unmatched: 9. Germline CDR1 GTSNPN, CDR2 SVGIG (reference sequence). The CDR3 loop reads CAWSRGRTVPGANVLTF. CDR3 nucleotides: TGTGCCTGGAGTAGGGGGCGGACGGTTCCTGGGGCCAACGTCCTGACTTTC.

This chain joins TRBV19 and TRBJ2-7; 9 positions match TRBD1. Germline-derived CDR1 and CDR2 are LNHDA and SQIVND (reference sequence). Germline trimming cut 7 bases from V and 2 bases from J; bases unmatched to any gene: 12. The CDR3 runs 16 residues. Here the CDR3 reads CASTRRGGQGTYEQYF. The DNA of the CDR3 is TGTGCCAGTACCAGGCGGGGAGGACAGGGGACCTACGAGCAGTACTTC.

V gene TRBV4-2 combines with J gene TRBJ2-7, with 8 bases matching TRBD2. Looked up from germline, CDR1 is LGHNA and CDR2 is YNFKEQ. Trimming at V came to 5 bases and at J to 2 bases, leaving 8 bases not matched to a gene. This CDR3 region has 15 residues. The CDR3: CASSVASGPTYEQYF. CDR3 DNA sequence: TGTGCCAGCAGCGTGGCTAGCGGGCCGACCTACGAGCAGTACTTC.

The rearrangement uses TRBV7-2 and TRBJ1-5, with 9 bases that match TRBD1. Trimming removed 3 bases from V and 7 bases from J; junction bases left unmatched: 4. The germline CDR1 and CDR2 sequences are SGHTA and FQGNSA. The CDR3 consists of 14 residues. The CDR3 is CASSFATGGQPQHF. CDR3 DNA: TGTGCCAGCAGCTTTGCGACAGGGGGACAGCCCCAGCATTTT.

The chain has TRBV11-2 and TRBJ1-2, with D maybe TRBD1 (6 bases). V was cut by 5 bases and J by 8 bases, with 12 bases left in between. Germline CDR1 and CDR2: SGHAT and FQNNGV. The CDR3 is 12 residues long. CDR3 in amino acids: CASSLGRGGYTF. The CDR3 DNA sequence: TGTGCCAGCAGCCTCGGAAGGGGGGGCTACACCTTC.

V is TRBV2 and J is TRBJ2-7; 7 bases map to TRBD2. After removal of 9 bases from V and 0 bases from J, the junction contained 8 bases not matched to a gene. Germline V CDR1 and CDR2: SNHLY, FYNNEI. CDR3 length: 14 amino acids. The CDR3 is CASMYGGSSYEQYF. DNA of the CDR3: TGTGCCAGTATGTACGGGGGGAGCTCCTACGAGCAGTACTTC.

The chain combines TRBV6-2 or TRBV6-3 with TRBJ1-2, with TRBD1 matching 7 bases. This CDR3 is 14 amino acids long. The V segment lost 2 bases and the J segment 7 bases; nucleotides outside the gene matches: 7. Germline V gene sequence: CDR1 MNHEY, CDR2 SVGEGT. The CDR3 spells CASSYPPGGSGYTF. CDR3 nucleotides: TGTGCCAGCAGTTACCCTCCAGGGGGTAGTGGCTACACCTTC.

CDR3: CASSLGGTGGGYTF. CDR3 DNA sequence: TGCGCCAGCAGCTTGGGCGGGACAGGCGGTGGCTACACCTTC. The chain couples TRBV5-1 to TRBJ1-2, with 8 bases lining up with TRBD1. Germline CDR1 SGHRS, CDR2 YFSETQ. The CDR3 sequence is 14 residues long. Germline trimming cut 0 bases from V and 7 bases from J; bases unmatched to any gene: 5.

About this clone itself: Germline and junction disagree at one end, which may indicate a read error. V gene TRBV9 combines with J gene TRBJ2-1, with D hard to call. This CDR3 comprises 13 residues. Germline V CDR1 and CDR2: SGDLS, YYNGEE. In DNA form, the CDR3 reads TGTGCCAGCAGCGTAAATGCCCTTTCAGTTGTTCTCTTC. Amino acids: CASSVNALSVVLF.

J is TRBJ1-5 and V is TRBV6-5; D is unresolved. Germline CDR1 reads MNHEY; CDR2 reads SVGAGI. Trimming removed 7 bases at V and 3 bases at J, with 10 bases between. The CDR3 length is 13 residues. The CDR3 protein is CASTQEFNQPQHF. Here the CDR3 DNA reads TGTGCCAGCACTCAAGAGTTCAATCAGCCCCAGCATTTT.